The T cell receptor (beta chain) under discussion was sequenced for a study of T-cell memory formation after mild COVID-19. cDNA libraries for TCR alpha and TCR beta, carrying sample barcodes and UMIs, came from 5'RACE with constant-segment primers. One entry per CDR3 protein, called by TCRdb with MiXCR from the 5' RACE reads. The data show approximately 560,000 distinct CDR3 sequences, with roughly 17% seen just once and about 7.5% held by the top ten. Germline V gene sequence: CDR1 SGHRS, CDR2 YFSETQ. There are 15 residues in the CDR3. Deletions cut 0 bases from V and 4 bases from J, with 13 bases between.

J is TRBJ1-1 and V is TRBV5-1, with D tentatively TRBD1 (5 bases). Sequenced material: PBMCs or a T cell subset sorted from them (not recorded which). The origin of this receptor is an adult woman who had mild COVID-19 (a few samples of this study predate the infection). Cell type and time point are not known. The CDR3 coding sequence is TGCGCCAGCAGCTTGGGGGGTACGGGGCCCACTGAAGCTTTCTTT. Its protein product is CASSLGGTGPTEAFF.